The entry that follows covers one T cell receptor beta chain sequence. The table came from immunoSEQ multiplex PCR; TCRdb's copy has only in-frame clones and leaves some out. Of approximately 92,000 clones listed, about 95% are singletons. The sample belongs to a study of technical replicates of blood from several donors. The CDR3 is 14 amino acids. V was pared by 5 bases and J by 0 bases, with 8 bases between. Germline V gene data show CDR1 as ENHRY and CDR2 as SYGVKD. The receptor was derived from a human donor in good health. The rearrangement uses TRBV10-3 and TRBJ2-1, with TRBD2 as a possible D gene (5 bases). Sequencing input: T cells isolated from PBMCs. In DNA form, the CDR3 reads TGTGCCATCAGTTCAACTAGCTCCTACAATGAGCAGTTCTTC. It encodes CAISSTSSYNEQFF.